These T cell receptor beta chains were read from a single sample in a study of T cell responses to AZD1222 COVID-19 vaccine. Clones were sequenced by immunoSEQ multiplex PCR, and TCRdb holds only the in-frame ones, with some missing. This table holds roughly 67,000 clones, around nine tenths found once. This material consisted of peripheral blood, taken on day 0 of AZD1222 vaccination. All receptors derive from an adult in good health. The CDR3 runs from the conserved cysteine through the conserved F or W. A D gene is named only where the DNA matches it firmly. Size is stated for part of the rows, as once, few or many counts, or as a class when the clone is expanded.

clone size: -; V gene: TRBV28; D gene: -; J gene: TRBJ2-6; CDR3 DNA: TGTGCCAGCAACCCCCCGCTGGGTCCGGAGTCTGGGGCCAACGTCCTGACTTTC; CDR3 protein: CASNPPLGPESGANVLTF
clone size: -; V gene: TRBV10-3; D gene: TRBD1; J gene: TRBJ2-7; CDR3 DNA: TGTGCCTCAGGGGGACAGGACTCCTACGAGCAGTACTTC; CDR3 protein: CASGGQDSYEQYF
clone size: once; V gene: TRBV4-3; D gene: TRBD1; J gene: TRBJ1-4; CDR3 DNA: TGCGCCAGCAGCTACGGGACAGGGGGGGCAACTAATGAAAAACTGTTTTTT; CDR3 protein: CASSYGTGGATNEKLFF
clone size: -; V gene: TRBV19; D gene: -; J gene: TRBJ2-7; CDR3 DNA: TGTGCCAGTAGTATAGGAGTCAAGGAATACGAGCAGTACTTC; CDR3 protein: CASSIGVKEYEQYF
clone size: -; V gene: TRBV11-2; D gene: TRBD1; J gene: TRBJ2-1; CDR3 DNA: TGTGCCAGCAGCCCCGGGACAGGGATACACAATGAGCAGTTCTTC; CDR3 protein: CASSPGTGIHNEQFF
clone size: -; V gene: TRBV12-3/TRBV12-4; D gene: -; J gene: TRBJ2-1; CDR3 DNA: TGTGCCAGCAGTTTTGGGCTAAACAATGAGCAGTTCTTC; CDR3 protein: CASSFGLNNEQFF
clone size: once; V gene: TRBV19; D gene: TRBD1; J gene: TRBJ1-2; CDR3 DNA: TGTGCCAGTAGATCGGGACAGAACTATGGCTACACCTTC; CDR3 protein: CASRSGQNYGYTF
clone size: few; V gene: TRBV10-1; D gene: TRBD2; J gene: TRBJ2-2; CDR3 DNA: TGCGCCAGCAGTGAAATTTCGCGGGAGAGGCCCGGGGAGCTGTTTTTT; CDR3 protein: CASSEISRERPGELFF
clone size: few; V gene: TRBV5-1; D gene: -; J gene: TRBJ2-7; CDR3 DNA: TGCGCCAGCAGCTTGGCCCCCCCCTACGAGCAGTACTTC; CDR3 protein: CASSLAPPYEQYF
clone size: -; V gene: TRBV19; D gene: TRBD1; J gene: TRBJ2-3; CDR3 DNA: TGTGCCAGTCGCCGACAGGGTACAGATACGCAGTATTTT; CDR3 protein: CASRRQGTDTQYF
clone size: -; V gene: TRBV6-6; D gene: -; J gene: TRBJ1-4; CDR3 DNA: TGTGCCAGCGGAAGGGCCGAGGAAAAACTGTTTTTT; CDR3 protein: CASGRAEEKLFF
clone size: -; V gene: TRBV28; D gene: -; J gene: TRBJ2-7; CDR3 DNA: TGTGCCAGCAGTCCATACTCCGGGCAGGACGAGCAGTACTTC; CDR3 protein: CASSPYSGQDEQYF
clone size: -; V gene: TRBV19; D gene: TRBD1; J gene: TRBJ1-3; CDR3 DNA: TGTGCCAGTAGTATCAAGGACAGGAGTTGGTCTGGAAACACCATATATTTT; CDR3 protein: CASSIKDRSWSGNTIYF
clone size: -; V gene: TRBV6-6; D gene: -; J gene: TRBJ1-2; CDR3 DNA: TGTGCCAGCAGTTATCAAGGGAGCCCCTATGGCTACACCTTC; CDR3 protein: CASSYQGSPYGYTF
clone size: -; V gene: TRBV20-1; D gene: -; J gene: TRBJ1-1; CDR3 DNA: TGCAGTGCGAGAAACGCTGAAGCTTTCTTT; CDR3 protein: CSARNAEAFF
clone size: -; V gene: TRBV7-2; D gene: -; J gene: TRBJ1-2; CDR3 DNA: TGTGCCAGCAGCTTACGGGGGACCTATGGCTACACCTTC; CDR3 protein: CASSLRGTYGYTF
clone size: -; V gene: TRBV6-4; D gene: -; J gene: TRBJ1-2; CDR3 DNA: TGTGCCAGCAGAGAAGGACAATCCTATGGCTACACCTTC; CDR3 protein: CASREGQSYGYTF
clone size: -; V gene: TRBV7-6; D gene: -; J gene: TRBJ2-3; CDR3 DNA: TGTGCCAGCAGCCGAACTACCTCCGGGATCACAGATACGCAGTATTTT; CDR3 protein: CASSRTTSGITDTQYF
clone size: -; V gene: TRBV7-2; D gene: TRBD2; J gene: TRBJ2-1; CDR3 DNA: TGTGCCAGCAGCCGTGCTAGCGGGGGTGGGTCCTACAATGAGCAGTTCTTC; CDR3 protein: CASSRASGGGSYNEQFF
clone size: -; V gene: TRBV5-1; D gene: -; J gene: TRBJ1-4; CDR3 DNA: TGCGCCAGCAGCAGACACGGGGGAGAGGATGAAAAACTGTTTTTT; CDR3 protein: CASSRHGGEDEKLFF
clone size: -; V gene: TRBV6-5; D gene: -; J gene: TRBJ2-1; CDR3 DNA: TGTGCCAGCAGTTACGACGGCGGGAAACCCTACAATGAGCAGTTCTTC; CDR3 protein: CASSYDGGKPYNEQFF
clone size: -; V gene: TRBV7-9; D gene: -; J gene: TRBJ2-1; CDR3 DNA: TGTGCCAGCAGCTTAGCGGGGAATAGCGATGAGCAGTTCTTC; CDR3 protein: CASSLAGNSDEQFF
clone size: -; V gene: TRBV28; D gene: TRBD1; J gene: TRBJ2-7; CDR3 DNA: TGTGCCAGCAGTGCCGCGGGACAGGGGACCCCCTACGAGCAGTACTTC; CDR3 protein: CASSAAGQGTPYEQYF
clone size: -; V gene: TRBV6-5; D gene: -; J gene: TRBJ2-1; CDR3 DNA: TGTGCCACCACAGAGGGGAGGAATTCCTACAATGAGCAGTTCTTC; CDR3 protein: CATTEGRNSYNEQFF
clone size: -; V gene: TRBV28; D gene: -; J gene: TRBJ2-3; CDR3 DNA: TGTGCCAGCAGTTTTGGGTCAAACACAGATACGCAGTATTTT; CDR3 protein: CASSFGSNTDTQYF
clone size: few; V gene: TRBV6-5; D gene: -; J gene: TRBJ1-5; CDR3 DNA: TGTGCCAGCAGAACAGGGTTTATCCAGCCCCAGCATTTT; CDR3 protein: CASRTGFIQPQHF
clone size: -; V gene: TRBV19; D gene: TRBD2; J gene: TRBJ2-6; CDR3 DNA: TGTGCCAGTAGTGGACTAGCGGGAGCTGGGGCCAACGTCCTGACTTTC; CDR3 protein: CASSGLAGAGANVLTF
clone size: -; V gene: TRBV6-5; D gene: -; J gene: TRBJ1-3; CDR3 DNA: TGTGCCAGCAGTTTCGACGACAGCTCTGGAAACACCATATATTTT; CDR3 protein: CASSFDDSSGNTIYF
clone size: -; V gene: TRBV5-1; D gene: -; J gene: TRBJ1-4; CDR3 DNA: TGCGCCAGCAGCTCCACGGGGCTTTACGGCGAAAAACTGTTTTTT; CDR3 protein: CASSSTGLYGEKLFF
clone size: -; V gene: TRBV7-9; D gene: -; J gene: TRBJ1-1; CDR3 DNA: TGTGCCAGCAGCTTAGGTTTCTCTTCAGGGTCCACTGAAGCTTTCTTT; CDR3 protein: CASSLGFSSGSTEAFF
clone size: -; V gene: TRBV7-9; D gene: TRBD2; J gene: TRBJ2-1; CDR3 DNA: TGTGCCGGCAAAAGGACTAGCGGGAGTGAGCAGTTCTTC; CDR3 protein: CAGKRTSGSEQFF
clone size: few; V gene: TRBV6-4; D gene: TRBD2; J gene: TRBJ2-1; CDR3 DNA: TGTGCCAGCAGCCCCACTAGCGGGAGCTACAATGAGCAGTTCTTC; CDR3 protein: CASSPTSGSYNEQFF
clone size: -; V gene: TRBV30; D gene: -; J gene: TRBJ2-7; CDR3 DNA: TGTGCCTGGAGGCCTAGGGGGGGCTCCAGCGAGCAGTACTTC; CDR3 protein: CAWRPRGGSSEQYF
clone size: -; V gene: TRBV6-5; D gene: -; J gene: TRBJ2-7; CDR3 DNA: TGTGCCAGCAGTTACTCTAACTACGAGCAGTACTTC; CDR3 protein: CASSYSNYEQYF
clone size: -; V gene: TRBV11-2; D gene: -; J gene: TRBJ1-6; CDR3 DNA: TGTGCCAGCAGCTTATCGAGATATAATTCACCCCTCCACTTT; CDR3 protein: CASSLSRYNSPLHF
clone size: -; V gene: TRBV27; D gene: TRBD1; J gene: TRBJ2-7; CDR3 DNA: TGTGCCAGCAGTTTAGGGACAGCAGTCTACGAGCAGTACTTC; CDR3 protein: CASSLGTAVYEQYF
clone size: -; V gene: TRBV7-2; D gene: TRBD1; J gene: TRBJ1-2; CDR3 DNA: TGTGCCAGCAGCTTAGATGGGACAGGGGTTTATGGCTACACCTTC; CDR3 protein: CASSLDGTGVYGYTF
clone size: -; V gene: TRBV27; D gene: TRBD1; J gene: TRBJ2-3; CDR3 DNA: TGTGCCAGCAGTCCACACTGGACAGGTGGGCACTCAGATACGCAGTATTTT; CDR3 protein: CASSPHWTGGHSDTQYF
clone size: once; V gene: TRBV18; D gene: TRBD2; J gene: TRBJ2-5; CDR3 DNA: TGTGCCAGCTCACCAGGGACTAGAAGTCGCCAAGAGACCCAGTACTTC; CDR3 protein: CASSPGTRSRQETQYF
clone size: -; V gene: TRBV18; D gene: -; J gene: TRBJ2-5; CDR3 DNA: TGTGCCAGCTCACAGGGGCAACCACCAGAGACCCAGTACTTC; CDR3 protein: CASSQGQPPETQYF
clone size: -; V gene: TRBV6-5; D gene: -; J gene: TRBJ1-1; CDR3 DNA: TGTGCCAGCAGAGGACAGCCGAACACTGAAGCTTTCTTT; CDR3 protein: CASRGQPNTEAFF
clone size: -; V gene: TRBV28; D gene: -; J gene: TRBJ2-7; CDR3 DNA: TGTGCCAGCAGTCCCCCTCGTCACGAGCAGTACTTC; CDR3 protein: CASSPPRHEQYF
clone size: -; V gene: TRBV6-5; D gene: TRBD2; J gene: TRBJ2-3; CDR3 DNA: TGTGCCAGCAGTTTCCTAGCGGGAGGGCCGGATACGCAGTATTTT; CDR3 protein: CASSFLAGGPDTQYF
clone size: -; V gene: TRBV7-8; D gene: -; J gene: TRBJ2-5; CDR3 DNA: TGTGCCAGCAGCCAGGGGGAGGGCGAGACCCAGTACTTC; CDR3 protein: CASSQGEGETQYF
clone size: -; V gene: TRBV3-1/TRBV3-2; D gene: TRBD2; J gene: TRBJ2-7; CDR3 DNA: TGTGCCAGCAGCCCCCGCAAGCGGGAGAATTCCTACGAGCAGTACTTC; CDR3 protein: CASSPRKRENSYEQYF
clone size: -; V gene: TRBV27; D gene: -; J gene: TRBJ1-5; CDR3 DNA: TGTGCCAGCAGTTTCTCGACAGGCCGCAATCAGCCCCAGCATTTT; CDR3 protein: CASSFSTGRNQPQHF
clone size: -; V gene: TRBV19; D gene: -; J gene: TRBJ2-2; CDR3 DNA: TGTGCCAGTAGGCAGGTCTCGAACACCGGGGAGCTGTTTTTT; CDR3 protein: CASRQVSNTGELFF
clone size: -; V gene: TRBV6-5; D gene: -; J gene: TRBJ2-5; CDR3 DNA: TGTGCCAGCAGACAGGGTTTCGAGACCCAGTACTTC; CDR3 protein: CASRQGFETQYF
clone size: -; V gene: TRBV3-1/TRBV3-2; D gene: TRBD1; J gene: TRBJ1-1; CDR3 DNA: TGTGCCAGCAGCCAACGACGGACAGGGTCGGTTACTGAAGCTTTCTTT; CDR3 protein: CASSQRRTGSVTEAFF
clone size: -; V gene: TRBV6-1; D gene: TRBD1; J gene: TRBJ1-2; CDR3 DNA: TGTGCCAGCAGTGAAGACTTCGACAGGGGGAATGGCTACACCTTC; CDR3 protein: CASSEDFDRGNGYTF
clone size: -; V gene: TRBV7-8; D gene: -; J gene: TRBJ2-7; CDR3 DNA: TGTGCCAGCAGTCCTTCCTACGAGCAGTACTTC; CDR3 protein: CASSPSYEQYF
clone size: -; V gene: TRBV7-2; D gene: TRBD2; J gene: TRBJ2-1; CDR3 DNA: TGTGCCAGCAGCATGGGGACTAGCGGGGGAGTGAGGTTCTTC; CDR3 protein: CASSMGTSGGVRFF
clone size: -; V gene: TRBV7-6; D gene: -; J gene: TRBJ2-6; CDR3 DNA: TGTGCCAGCAGCTTAGCCCCCAGGAACCGACTCTCTGGGGCCAACGTCCTGACTTTC; CDR3 protein: CASSLAPRNRLSGANVLTF
clone size: -; V gene: TRBV4-1; D gene: TRBD2; J gene: TRBJ2-2; CDR3 DNA: TGCGCCAGCAGCCGTCTAGCGGGAAACACCGGGGAGCTGTTTTTT; CDR3 protein: CASSRLAGNTGELFF
clone size: -; V gene: TRBV5-5; D gene: TRBD1; J gene: TRBJ1-3; CDR3 DNA: TGTGCCAGCAGCCCTGGACAGGCTGGTGATGGAAACACCATATATTTT; CDR3 protein: CASSPGQAGDGNTIYF
clone size: -; V gene: TRBV21-1; D gene: -; J gene: TRBJ1-5; CDR3 DNA: TGTGCCAGCAGCAACCCCCTCGACTTTCGTTTGTGGCTCTATAGCAATCAGCCCCAGCATTTT; CDR3 protein: CASSNPLDFRLWLYSNQPQHF
clone size: -; V gene: TRBV29-1; D gene: TRBD1; J gene: TRBJ2-2; CDR3 DNA: TGCAGCGCAAACAGGGGCAGGGGGGAGCTGTTTTTT; CDR3 protein: CSANRGRGELFF